This T cell receptor (beta chain) originates from a study of T cells after yellow fever vaccination. Study overall: Libraries from low-cell-number fractions were prepared with the SMART-Seq v4 Ultra Low Input RNA kit. Overall study findings and caveats: Peaking faster, on day 5 versus 15, the secondary response was nonetheless weaker.

This clonotype was seen more than once but under ten times. Its antigen is undetermined. The CDR3 has 13 amino acids. V was clipped by 6 bases and J by 4 bases, with 12 bases between them. Germline CDR1 SEHNR, CDR2 FQNEAQ (reference sequence). Each CDR3 protein is one row after TCRdb ran MiXCR on the 5' RACE reads. Of hundreds of thousands of distinct CDR3 sequences listed, around 12% are singletons. The sample consisted of PBMCs, taken on the day of the yellow fever booster vaccination. J is TRBJ1-2 and V is TRBV7-9, with unresolved D. The clonotype originates from a man between 25 and 39 years old who received the YFV17D yellow fever vaccine. CDR3 sequence (DNA): TGTGCCAGCAGTAACTTAGACCGCTATGGCTACACCTTC. Its protein product is CASSNLDRYGYTF.